This is a list of T cell receptor beta chains from one sample in a study of cytomegalovirus exposure and HLA in healthy donors. This table comes from immunoSEQ multiplex PCR, and its TCRdb copy is limited to in-frame clones, with some not included. The sample has 150,000 to 200,000 clones, 84% seen once. The sequencing input was PBMCs. These receptors all come from a boy aged 5-17 years in good health and CMV-seronegative. CDR3s include the opening cysteine and the closing phenylalanine or tryptophan. The D gene is left open where the match is weak. Clone sizes are given selectively: once, few, many, or a class where the clone is expanded.

j_call	clone_size	v_call	d_call	cdr3_nt	cdr3_aa
TRBJ1-4	few	TRBV5-4	NA	TGTGCCAGCAGCTTTTCGGGAGGTGGTGAAAAACTGTTTTTT	CASSFSGGGEKLFF
TRBJ2-2	NA	TRBV10-2	NA	TGCGCCAGCAGTCCGGGTGAGGGCACCGGGGAGCTGTTTTTT	CASSPGEGTGELFF
TRBJ2-3	NA	TRBV5-1	TRBD2	TGCGCCAGCAGCTTGGCGGGGGGGCGGGATACGCAGTATTTT	CASSLAGGRDTQYF
TRBJ1-1	NA	TRBV9	NA	TGTGCCAGCAGCGTAGGGGCGAGGAACACTGAAGCTTTCTTT	CASSVGARNTEAFF
TRBJ1-1	NA	TRBV6-6	NA	TGTGCCAGCAGTCCTCGGAACACTGAAGCTTTCTTT	CASSPRNTEAFF
TRBJ2-3	NA	TRBV27	NA	TGTGCCAGCAGTTTAGAGACAGGCGGCCCGGGCAATACGCAGTATTTT	CASSLETGGPGNTQYF
TRBJ2-7	NA	TRBV5-1	NA	TGCGCCAGCAGCTACTACCGGGACAAGGAGTACGAGCAGTACTTC	CASSYYRDKEYEQYF
TRBJ1-5	NA	TRBV28	NA	TGTGCCAGCAGTTTGAGCCAGCCCCAGCATTTT	CASSLSQPQHF
TRBJ2-1	NA	TRBV4-2	TRBD2	TGTGCCAGCAGTAGCGGGAGGGTATATGAGCAGTTCTTC	CASSSGRVYEQFF
TRBJ1-1	NA	TRBV5-1	NA	TGCGCCAGCCATGTGGGGGGAGGCGTGACTGAAGCTTTCTTT	CASHVGGGVTEAFF
TRBJ2-6	NA	TRBV9	NA	TGTGCCAGCAGCGTAGAAGGGGCGGGGGGGGCCAACGTCCTGACTTTC	CASSVEGAGGANVLTF
TRBJ1-3	NA	TRBV4-3	NA	TGCGCCAGCAGCCAAGTGTCCGGGGCTGGAAACACCATATATTTT	CASSQVSGAGNTIYF
TRBJ2-3	NA	TRBV9	TRBD1	TGTGCCAGCAGCAGTCAGGGGGGCACAGATACGCAGTATTTT	CASSSQGGTDTQYF
TRBJ1-4	once	TRBV6-1	NA	TGTGCCAGCACTCGGAGGGGCGGGCTGGGGGAAAAACTGTTTTTT	CASTRRGGLGEKLFF
TRBJ2-7	NA	TRBV6-6	NA	TGTGCCAGCAGTTACTTACGACAGGATAACGAGCAGTACTTC	CASSYLRQDNEQYF
TRBJ1-5	NA	TRBV5-4	NA	TGTGCCAGCAGCTTGGCGGGAGGCGACAATCAGCCCCAGCATTTT	CASSLAGGDNQPQHF
TRBJ2-3	NA	TRBV28	TRBD2	TGTGCCAGCAGATTTTTAGCGGGAGCCGGCACAGATACGCAGTATTTT	CASRFLAGAGTDTQYF
TRBJ2-7	NA	TRBV10-3	TRBD2	TGTGCCATCAGTGAGAAGACTAGCGGGAGGTTCTACGAGCAGTACTTC	CAISEKTSGRFYEQYF
TRBJ1-1	NA	TRBV19	NA	TGTGCCAGTAGAGGTACAGGGCGAGACTGGCGGGCTTTCTTT	CASRGTGRDWRAFF
TRBJ1-2	NA	TRBV30	NA	TGTGCCGGAGCCGGTTTCCATGGCTACACCTTC	CAGAGFHGYTF
TRBJ2-7	NA	TRBV5-6	TRBD2	TGTGCCAGCAGCTCAGACTCACTAGCGGGACTTTACGAGCAGTACTTC	CASSSDSLAGLYEQYF
TRBJ2-4	NA	TRBV15	NA	TGTGCCACCAGCAGGCAGCAGGAAACAAACATTCAGTACTTC	CATSRQQETNIQYF
TRBJ1-2	NA	TRBV30	NA	TGTGCCTGGGAACAGGGACCTGGCTACACCTTC	CAWEQGPGYTF
TRBJ2-7	NA	TRBV28	NA	TGTGCCAGCAGTTTTGGTATTGGGTACAGCAGGGTATCCTACGAGCAGTACTTC	CASSFGIGYSRVSYEQYF
TRBJ2-2	NA	TRBV5-1	NA	TGCGCCAGCAGCTTGGTAGGGAAAGGGGGCACCGGGGAGCTGTTTTTT	CASSLVGKGGTGELFF
TRBJ1-6	once	TRBV5-8	TRBD1	TGTGCCAGCAGCTATACAGGGGGCTCCAATTCACCCCTCCACTTT	CASSYTGGSNSPLHF
TRBJ1-2	NA	TRBV5-6	NA	TGTGCCAGCAGCTTGTTCGACTATGGCTACACCTTC	CASSLFDYGYTF
TRBJ2-7	NA	TRBV2	NA	TGTGCCAGCAGTGAAGAAGAGACAAGCTCCTACGAGCAGTACTTC	CASSEEETSSYEQYF
TRBJ2-7	once	TRBV7-9	NA	TGTGCCAGCAGCTCCTTGACGACGGGAGATTACGAGCAGTACTTC	CASSSLTTGDYEQYF
TRBJ1-2	NA	TRBV11-2	NA	TGTGCCAGCAGCTTAGGACAGAGAGATGGCTATGGCTACACCTTC	CASSLGQRDGYGYTF
TRBJ2-1	NA	TRBV13	TRBD2	TGTGCCAGCAGTTTAGGACTAGCGGGGGGTTATGAGCAGTTCTTC	CASSLGLAGGYEQFF
TRBJ2-2	NA	TRBV9	NA	TGTGCCAGCAGCGTGTCAGGGGCTACCGGGGAGCTGTTTTTT	CASSVSGATGELFF
TRBJ2-1	NA	TRBV11-3	NA	TGTGCCAGCAGCCCTACCCAGGGCGCCCCAAACAATGAGCAGTTCTTC	CASSPTQGAPNNEQFF
TRBJ1-5	NA	TRBV6-1	NA	TGTGCCAGCAACCAAGCGGGGGCATTTCAGCCCCAGCATTTT	CASNQAGAFQPQHF
TRBJ2-7	NA	TRBV7-8	TRBD2	TGTGCCAGCAGCCATGAGCGGGGAAGCTCCTACGAGCAGTACTTC	CASSHERGSSYEQYF
TRBJ1-1	NA	TRBV19	NA	TGTGCCAGTAGTATTTCCAGATACACTGAAGCTTTCTTT	CASSISRYTEAFF
TRBJ2-3	NA	TRBV30	TRBD2	TGTGCCTGGAGTTGGGAGGGAATAGATACGCAGTATTTT	CAWSWEGIDTQYF
TRBJ1-3	NA	TRBV5-1	NA	TGCGCCAGCAGCTTGGTGGCAGGCACTGGAAACACCATATATTTT	CASSLVAGTGNTIYF
TRBJ2-2	NA	TRBV7-8	TRBD1	TGTGCCAGCAGCCCCTACGTGGTAGGGGGCGCCGGGGAGCTGTTTTTT	CASSPYVVGGAGELFF
TRBJ1-3	NA	TRBV7-2	NA	TGTGCCAGCAGCGTGTACGGGACTCAGGGAAACACCATATATTTT	CASSVYGTQGNTIYF
TRBJ2-7	NA	TRBV5-4	TRBD2	TGTGCCAGCAGCTTGGAACCTAGCGGATCCTACGAGCAGTACTTC	CASSLEPSGSYEQYF
TRBJ1-5	NA	TRBV6-1	NA	TGTGCCAGCAAGATGGAGGGAAGGAGCAATCAGCCCCAGCATTTT	CASKMEGRSNQPQHF
TRBJ2-7	NA	TRBV7-9	TRBD1	TGTGCCAGCAGCCGAGCGGGACAGGGGGAACGGGAGCAGTACTTC	CASSRAGQGEREQYF
TRBJ2-3	NA	TRBV19	NA	TGTGCCAGTAGCCTCGGTTGGTCCACAGATACGCAGTATTTT	CASSLGWSTDTQYF
TRBJ1-2	few	TRBV20-1	NA	TGCAGGTTCGGGGATGGCTACACCTTC	CRFGDGYTF
TRBJ2-5	NA	TRBV5-8	NA	TGTGCCGGAAACAGGATTTTTGAGACCCAGTACTTC	CAGNRIFETQYF
TRBJ2-3	NA	TRBV25-1	NA	TGTGCCAGCAGTGACAGGGGACCCACAGATACGCAGTATTTT	CASSDRGPTDTQYF
TRBJ2-1	NA	TRBV9	NA	TGTGCCAGCAGCACAACATTTGAGCAGTTCTTC	CASSTTFEQFF
TRBJ2-3	NA	TRBV5-1	TRBD1	TGCGCCAGCAGCTACATGGGACAGGGAAGGACAGATACGCAGTATTTT	CASSYMGQGRTDTQYF
TRBJ1-2	NA	TRBV5-4	NA	TGTGCCAGCAGCTTGGCCGACAGGCCCAACTATGGCTACACCTTC	CASSLADRPNYGYTF
TRBJ2-7	NA	TRBV30	TRBD2	TGTGCCTGGGCGGGGACTAGCGAATACTACGAGCAGTACTTC	CAWAGTSEYYEQYF
TRBJ1-2	NA	TRBV5-6	TRBD1	TGTGCCAGCAGCTTAATTCAGGGGGATGGCTACACCTTC	CASSLIQGDGYTF
TRBJ2-1	NA	TRBV9	TRBD2	TGTGCCAGCAGCGCCGGGACTAGCGGGATGGATGAGCAGTTCTTC	CASSAGTSGMDEQFF
TRBJ1-5	once	TRBV5-8	NA	TGTGCCAGCAGCTTATCGGTGAGCAATCAGCCCCAGCATTTT	CASSLSVSNQPQHF
TRBJ2-7	few	TRBV6-1	NA	TGTGCCAGCAGCGGAGTTTACGAGCAGTACTTC	CASSGVYEQYF
TRBJ1-6	NA	TRBV2	TRBD1	TGTGCCAGTAGCACAGGGGCGCCTAATTCACCCCTCCACTTT	CASSTGAPNSPLHF
TRBJ1-5	NA	TRBV27	NA	TGTGCCAGCAGCCACAGGGTAGGGAACGGCAATCAGCCCCAGCATTTT	CASSHRVGNGNQPQHF